The TCR beta chain described here comes from a study of blood T cell repertoires in COVID-19. Profiled with immunoSEQ multiplex PCR; TCRdb holds only in-frame clones, not every one. Of approximately 400,000 clones listed, around 83% were seen once; the top ten hold around 5%. The CDR3 covers 14 residues. Germline V CDR1 and CDR2: MNHEY, SVGAGI. Trimming took 6 bases from V and 0 from J, leaving 12 bases between them. The chain joins TRBV6-5 to TRBJ2-7, with D maybe TRBD1 (6 bases). The TCR comes from a woman in her forties or fifties who had recovered from COVID-19. Sequenced: PBMCs or T cells enriched from blood (not recorded which). CDR3 protein: CASRVGQSSYEQYF. CDR3 DNA: TGTGCCAGCAGAGTTGGACAGAGCTCCTACGAGCAGTACTTC.